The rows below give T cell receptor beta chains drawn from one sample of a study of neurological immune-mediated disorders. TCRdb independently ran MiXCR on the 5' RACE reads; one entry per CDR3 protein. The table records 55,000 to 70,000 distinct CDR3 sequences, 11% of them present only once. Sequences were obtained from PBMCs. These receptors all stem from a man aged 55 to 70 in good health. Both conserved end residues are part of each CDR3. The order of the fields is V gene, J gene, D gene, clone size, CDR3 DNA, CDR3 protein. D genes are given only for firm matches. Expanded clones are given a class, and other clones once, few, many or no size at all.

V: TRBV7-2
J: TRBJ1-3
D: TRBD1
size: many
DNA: TGTGCCAGCAGTCCACGTCCCCCCGGACAGGGAAGGGACACCATATATTTT
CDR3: CASSPRPPGQGRDTIYF

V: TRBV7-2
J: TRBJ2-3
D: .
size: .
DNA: TGTGCCAGCAGCCCCCCGACAGGCGTGCTCACAGATACGCAGTATTTT
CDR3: CASSPPTGVLTDTQYF

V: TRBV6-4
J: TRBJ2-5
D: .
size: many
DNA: TGTGCCAGCAGTAGCAGTCCTCAAGAGACCCAGTACTTC
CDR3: CASSSSPQETQYF

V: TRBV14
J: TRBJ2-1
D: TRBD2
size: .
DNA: TGTGCCAGCAGCCAAAAAACACTAGCGGGGGGGTATGGAAGCGAGCAGTTCTTC
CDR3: CASSQKTLAGGYGSEQFF

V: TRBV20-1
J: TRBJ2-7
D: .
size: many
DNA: TGCAGTGGGTGGCCGGCTTCTGGACTTTACGAGCAGTACTTC
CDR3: CSGWPASGLYEQYF

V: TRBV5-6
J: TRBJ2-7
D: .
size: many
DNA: TGTGCCAGCCGGCTATGGGAAGGCGAGCAGTACTTC
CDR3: CASRLWEGEQYF

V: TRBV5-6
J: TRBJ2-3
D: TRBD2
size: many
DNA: TGTGCCAGCAGCCTCGGGACTAGCGGGGGGGTTACAGATACGCAGTATTTT
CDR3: CASSLGTSGGVTDTQYF

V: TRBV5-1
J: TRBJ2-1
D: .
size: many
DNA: TGCGCCAGCATGGCGGGGAGCTCCTACAATGAGCAGTTCTTC
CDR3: CASMAGSSYNEQFF

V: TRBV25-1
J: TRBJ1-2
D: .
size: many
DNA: TGTGCCAGCAGTGAGGCGGGCCATGGCTACACCTTC
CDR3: CASSEAGHGYTF

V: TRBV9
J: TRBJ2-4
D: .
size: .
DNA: TGTGCCACCAGCCCAGGGGTAGTAAAAAACATTCGGTACTTC
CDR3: CATSPGVVKNIRYF

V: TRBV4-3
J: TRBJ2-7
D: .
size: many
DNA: TGCGCCAGCAGCCAAGATCCAGGGGACCACGAGCAGTACTTC
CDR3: CASSQDPGDHEQYF

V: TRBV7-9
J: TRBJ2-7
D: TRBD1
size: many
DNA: TGTGCCAGCAGCTTGACAGGGGGCTACGAGCAGTACTTC
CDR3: CASSLTGGYEQYF

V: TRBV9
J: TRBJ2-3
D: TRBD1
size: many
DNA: TGTGCCAGCAGCGTCCGGGACAGGGGCCACCCAGATACGCAGTATTTT
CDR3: CASSVRDRGHPDTQYF

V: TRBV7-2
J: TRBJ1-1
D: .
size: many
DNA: TGTGCCAGCAGCCTGAGTTCAGGGAGGAACACTGAAGCTTTCTTT
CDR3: CASSLSSGRNTEAFF

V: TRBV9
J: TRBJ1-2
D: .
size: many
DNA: TGTGCCAGCAGCGTAGCGGTGGCAGGGGACTTTAACTATGGCTACACCTTC
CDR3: CASSVAVAGDFNYGYTF

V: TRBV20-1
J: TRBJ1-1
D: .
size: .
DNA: TGCAGTGCTAGAACGACGGGACGGTTCTTCACTGAAGCTTTCTTT
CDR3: CSARTTGRFFTEAFF

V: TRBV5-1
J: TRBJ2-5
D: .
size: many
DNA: TGCGCCAGCAGCTTGTCTGAGACCCAGTACTTC
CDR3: CASSLSETQYF

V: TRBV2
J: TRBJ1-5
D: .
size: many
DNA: TGTGCCAGCAACCGAGTCAGAATTGAGCCCCAGCATTTT
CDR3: CASNRVRIEPQHF

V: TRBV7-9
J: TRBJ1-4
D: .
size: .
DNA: TGTGCCAGCAGCCAACAGGGCGATGAAAAACTGTTTTTT
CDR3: CASSQQGDEKLFF

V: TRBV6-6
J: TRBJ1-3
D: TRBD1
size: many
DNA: TGTGCCAGCAGTTACACCTCCGGGACAGGGGGTGACACCATATATTTT
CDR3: CASSYTSGTGGDTIYF

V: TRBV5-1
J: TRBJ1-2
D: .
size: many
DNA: TGCGCCAGCAGCCCCGACTCCCGCTATGGCTACACCTTC
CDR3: CASSPDSRYGYTF

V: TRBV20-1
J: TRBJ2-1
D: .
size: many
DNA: TGCAGTGCTACCTTAGACTACAATGAGCAGTTCTTC
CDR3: CSATLDYNEQFF

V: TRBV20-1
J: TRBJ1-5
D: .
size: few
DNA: TGCAGTGCTAGACCCGCTACAGGGTGGGATCAGCCCCAGCATTTT
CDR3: CSARPATGWDQPQHF

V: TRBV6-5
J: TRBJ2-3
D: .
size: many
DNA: TGTGCCAGCAGTTACCTCCAGGGCACAGATACGCAGTATTTT
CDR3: CASSYLQGTDTQYF

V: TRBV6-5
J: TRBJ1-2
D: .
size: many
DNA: TGTGCCAGCAGTTACAAGGAGACGAACTATGGCTACACCTTC
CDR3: CASSYKETNYGYTF

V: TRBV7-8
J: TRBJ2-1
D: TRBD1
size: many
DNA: TGTGCCAGCAGCCCGCGGACAGGGATGGGTGTGGAGCAGTTCTTC
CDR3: CASSPRTGMGVEQFF

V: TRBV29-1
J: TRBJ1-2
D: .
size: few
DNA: TGCAGCGCCCAGTCGGGGGTAGGGGATGGCTACACCTTC
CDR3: CSAQSGVGDGYTF

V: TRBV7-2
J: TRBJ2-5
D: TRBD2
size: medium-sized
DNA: TGTGCCAGCAGCCTCGGGGGGGCGAGAGAGACCCAGTACTTC
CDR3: CASSLGGARETQYF

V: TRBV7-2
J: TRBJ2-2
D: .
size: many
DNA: TGTGCCAGCACGGCGGTGAACACCGGGGAGCTGTTTTTT
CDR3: CASTAVNTGELFF

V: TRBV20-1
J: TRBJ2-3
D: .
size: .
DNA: TGCAGTGCCGGGACTCTGCACACAGATACGCAGTATTTT
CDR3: CSAGTLHTDTQYF

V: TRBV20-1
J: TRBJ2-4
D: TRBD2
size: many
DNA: TGCAGTGCTCCCGGGGGGGCAACCAAAAACATTCAGTACTTC
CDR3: CSAPGGATKNIQYF

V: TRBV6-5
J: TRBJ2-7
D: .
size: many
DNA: TGTGCCAGCAGTTACTCTCGAAGGAGCTCCTACGAGCAGTACTTC
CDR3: CASSYSRRSSYEQYF

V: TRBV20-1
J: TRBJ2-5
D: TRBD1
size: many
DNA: TGCAGTGCTAGTTCTGGGACAGGGGTTGTAGAGACCCAGTACTTC
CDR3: CSASSGTGVVETQYF

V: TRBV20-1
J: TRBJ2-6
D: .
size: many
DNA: TGCAGTGCTGGGGCGGGGACCAACGTCCTGACTTTC
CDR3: CSAGAGTNVLTF

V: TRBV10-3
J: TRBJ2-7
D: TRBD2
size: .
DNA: TGTGCCATCAGTGGAGTGGGGCTAGCGGGAGGCGAGCAGTACTTC
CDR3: CAISGVGLAGGEQYF

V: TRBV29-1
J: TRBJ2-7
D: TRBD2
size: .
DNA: TGCAGCGTTTGGACTAGCGGGGGAAAGGAGCAGTACTTC
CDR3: CSVWTSGGKEQYF

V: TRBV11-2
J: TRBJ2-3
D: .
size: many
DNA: TGTGCCAGCAGCTTAAGCTTGGCGGGGACTAGCACAGATACGCAGTATTTT
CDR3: CASSLSLAGTSTDTQYF

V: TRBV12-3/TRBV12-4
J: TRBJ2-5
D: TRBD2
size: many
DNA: TGTGCCAGCAGTGTCGGGACTAAAGAGACCCAGTACTTC
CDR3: CASSVGTKETQYF

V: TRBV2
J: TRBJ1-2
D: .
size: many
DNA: TGTGCCAGCAGTGCGGGGGGGCAAAAGGGAGGCTACACCTTC
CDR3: CASSAGGQKGGYTF

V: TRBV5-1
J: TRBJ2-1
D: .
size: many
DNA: TGCGCCAGTACAGGGACCGTCTCCTACAATGAGCAGTTCTTC
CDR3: CASTGTVSYNEQFF

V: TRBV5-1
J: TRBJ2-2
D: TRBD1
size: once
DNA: TGCGCCAGCAGCCCCGGGACAGCGATCACCGGGGAGCTGTTTTTT
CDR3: CASSPGTAITGELFF

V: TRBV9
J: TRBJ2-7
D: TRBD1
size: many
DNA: TGTGCCAGCAGCGTAGATCGGACAGGGGGCGAGCAGTACTTC
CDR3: CASSVDRTGGEQYF

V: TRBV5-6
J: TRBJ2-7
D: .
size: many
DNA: TGTGCCAGCACCTCGTTTGGGGACGACGAGCAGTACTTC
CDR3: CASTSFGDDEQYF

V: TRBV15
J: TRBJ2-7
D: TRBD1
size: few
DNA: TGTGCCACCAGCAGCTTTCGGACAGGGGGTTCCTACGAGCAGTACTTC
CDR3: CATSSFRTGGSYEQYF

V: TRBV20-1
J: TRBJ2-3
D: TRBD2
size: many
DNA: TGCAGTACAATCGGGGGGACCTCTAGCACAGATACGCAGTATTTT
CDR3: CSTIGGTSSTDTQYF

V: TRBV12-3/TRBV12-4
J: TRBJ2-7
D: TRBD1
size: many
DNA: TGTGCCAGCAGTGTCCTTCAGGGGGCTAACTACGAGCAGTACTTC
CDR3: CASSVLQGANYEQYF

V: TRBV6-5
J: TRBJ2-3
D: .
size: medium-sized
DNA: TGTGCCAGCAGTTACCTCTCCGCCGCGGATACGCAGTATTTT
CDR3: CASSYLSAADTQYF

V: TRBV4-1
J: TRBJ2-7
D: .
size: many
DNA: TGCGCCAGCAGCCGACAGGAGAGTGACTACGAGCAGTACTTC
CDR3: CASSRQESDYEQYF

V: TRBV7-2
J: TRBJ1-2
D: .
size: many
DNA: TGTGCCAGCAGCTTAAGAAGTGGGGCCCTAAACTATGGCTACACCTTC
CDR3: CASSLRSGALNYGYTF

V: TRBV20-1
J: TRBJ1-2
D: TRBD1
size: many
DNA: TGCAGTGCTAGGGGGACAGGGGGAGGCTACACCTTC
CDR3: CSARGTGGGYTF

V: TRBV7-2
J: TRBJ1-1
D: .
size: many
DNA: TGTGCCAGCTTCCCCCGGGGGGGGTCGCAAACTGAAGCTTTCTTT
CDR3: CASFPRGGSQTEAFF

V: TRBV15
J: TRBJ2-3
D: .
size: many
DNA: TGTGCCACCAGCAGAGATGGGCCCCGGTTCACAGATACGCAGTATTTT
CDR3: CATSRDGPRFTDTQYF

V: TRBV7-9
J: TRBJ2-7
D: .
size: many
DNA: TGTGCCAGCACCCCCCGTGGACGTTACGAGCAGTACTTC
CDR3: CASTPRGRYEQYF

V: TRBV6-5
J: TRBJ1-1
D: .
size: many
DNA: TGTGCCAGCAGTTACCTACGGGACACCTACACTGAAGTGGGGGACACTGAAGCTTTCTTT
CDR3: CASSYLRDTYTEVGDTEAFF

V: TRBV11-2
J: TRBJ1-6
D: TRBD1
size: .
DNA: TGTGCCAGCAGCTCTGGGACAGGGAATCGGTCACCCCTCCACTTT
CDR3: CASSSGTGNRSPLHF

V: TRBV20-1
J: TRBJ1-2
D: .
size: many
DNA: TGCAGTGCTAGAAGGATGGACAGAACTACTAACTATGGCTACACCTTC
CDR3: CSARRMDRTTNYGYTF

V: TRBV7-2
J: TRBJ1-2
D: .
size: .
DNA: TGTGCCAGAAGCTCTGACCCCGGGGGACGCTATGGCTACACCTTC
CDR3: CARSSDPGGRYGYTF

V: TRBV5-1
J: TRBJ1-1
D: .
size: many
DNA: TGCGCCAGCAGCTTGAGAGGGGGTTCTACTGAAGCTTTCTTT
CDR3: CASSLRGGSTEAFF

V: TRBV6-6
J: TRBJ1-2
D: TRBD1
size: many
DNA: TGTGCCAGCAGTTACTCGGGGGACAGGGAGGGTGGCTACACCTTC
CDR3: CASSYSGDREGGYTF

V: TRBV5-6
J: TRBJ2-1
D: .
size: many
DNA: TGTGCCAGCAGCCCGCTTCCCGACAGCAGCCATCGCAATGAGCAGTTCTTC
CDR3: CASSPLPDSSHRNEQFF